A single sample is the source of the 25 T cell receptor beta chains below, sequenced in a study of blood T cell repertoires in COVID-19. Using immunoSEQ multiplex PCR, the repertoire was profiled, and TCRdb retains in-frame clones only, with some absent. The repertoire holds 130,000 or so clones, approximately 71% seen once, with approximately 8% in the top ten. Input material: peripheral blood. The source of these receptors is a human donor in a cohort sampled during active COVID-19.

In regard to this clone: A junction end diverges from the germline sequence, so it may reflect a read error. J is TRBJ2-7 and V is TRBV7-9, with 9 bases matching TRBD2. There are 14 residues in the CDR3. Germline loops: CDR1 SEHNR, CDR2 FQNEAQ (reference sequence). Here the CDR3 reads CASSVAGARHEQYF. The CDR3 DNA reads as TGTGCCAGCAGCGTAGCGGGGGCTCGTCACGAGCAGTACTTC.

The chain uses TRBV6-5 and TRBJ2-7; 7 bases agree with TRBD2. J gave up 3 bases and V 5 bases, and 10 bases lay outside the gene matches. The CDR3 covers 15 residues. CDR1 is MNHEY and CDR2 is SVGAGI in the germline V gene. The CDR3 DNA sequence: TGTGCCAGCAGTAACGAGCCTAGCGGATTCTACGAGCAGTACTTC. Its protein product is CASSNEPSGFYEQYF.

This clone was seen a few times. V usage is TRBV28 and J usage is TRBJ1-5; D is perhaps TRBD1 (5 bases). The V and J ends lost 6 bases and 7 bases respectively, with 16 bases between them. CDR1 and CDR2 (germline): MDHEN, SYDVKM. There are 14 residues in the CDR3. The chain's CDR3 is CASRPAGVAQPQHF. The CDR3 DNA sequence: TGTGCCAGCAGACCGGCGGGGGTGGCCCAGCCCCAGCATTTT.

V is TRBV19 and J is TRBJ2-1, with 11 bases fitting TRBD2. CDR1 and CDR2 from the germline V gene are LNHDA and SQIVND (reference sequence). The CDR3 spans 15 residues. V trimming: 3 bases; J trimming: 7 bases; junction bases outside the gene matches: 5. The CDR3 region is CASSILTSGSNEQFF. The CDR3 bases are TGTGCCAGTAGTATCCTTACTAGCGGGAGTAATGAGCAGTTCTTC. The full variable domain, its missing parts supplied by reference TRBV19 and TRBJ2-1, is DGGITQSPKYLFRKEGQNVTLSCEQNLNHDAMYWYRQDPGQGLRLIYYSQIVNDFQKGDIAEGYSVSREKKESFPLTVTSAQKNPTAFYLCASSILTSGSNEQFFGPGTRLTVL.

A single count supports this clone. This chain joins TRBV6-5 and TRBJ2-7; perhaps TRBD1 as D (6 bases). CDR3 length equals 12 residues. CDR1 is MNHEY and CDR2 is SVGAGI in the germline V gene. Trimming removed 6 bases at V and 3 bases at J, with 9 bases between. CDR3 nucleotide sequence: TGTGCCAGCAGAACAGGGATCTACGAGCAGTACTTC. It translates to CASRTGIYEQYF.

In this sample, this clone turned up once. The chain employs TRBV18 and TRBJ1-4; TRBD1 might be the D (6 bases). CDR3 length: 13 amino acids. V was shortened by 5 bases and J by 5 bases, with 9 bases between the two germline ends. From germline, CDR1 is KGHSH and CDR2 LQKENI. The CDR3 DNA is TGTGCCAGCTCAAGAGGGGGAAATGAAAAACTGTTTTTT. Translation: CASSRGGNEKLFF.

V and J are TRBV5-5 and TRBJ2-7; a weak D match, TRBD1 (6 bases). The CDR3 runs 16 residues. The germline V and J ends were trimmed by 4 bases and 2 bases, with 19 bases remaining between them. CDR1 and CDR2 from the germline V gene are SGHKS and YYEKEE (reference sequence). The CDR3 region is CASSLPRGYHTYEQYF. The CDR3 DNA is TGTGCCAGCAGCCTCCCCAGGGGATACCACACCTACGAGCAGTACTTC.

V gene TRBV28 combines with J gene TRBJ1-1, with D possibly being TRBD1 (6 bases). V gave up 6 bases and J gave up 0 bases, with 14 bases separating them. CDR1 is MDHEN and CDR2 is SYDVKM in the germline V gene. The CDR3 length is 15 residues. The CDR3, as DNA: TGTGCCAGCAGCCCCTCGGGGACAATGAACACTGAAGCTTTCTTT. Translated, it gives CASSPSGTMNTEAFF.

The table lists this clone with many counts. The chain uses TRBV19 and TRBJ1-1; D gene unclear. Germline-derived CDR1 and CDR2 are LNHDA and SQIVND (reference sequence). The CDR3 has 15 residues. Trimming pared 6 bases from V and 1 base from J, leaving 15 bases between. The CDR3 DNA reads TGTGCCAGTAGCATGCGGTGGAGCGGGAACACTGAAGCTTTCTTT. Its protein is CASSMRWSGNTEAFF. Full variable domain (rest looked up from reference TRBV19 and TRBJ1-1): DGGITQSPKYLFRKEGQNVTLSCEQNLNHDAMYWYRQDPGQGLRLIYYSQIVNDFQKGDIAEGYSVSREKKESFPLTVTSAQKNPTAFYLCASSMRWSGNTEAFFGQGTRLTVV.

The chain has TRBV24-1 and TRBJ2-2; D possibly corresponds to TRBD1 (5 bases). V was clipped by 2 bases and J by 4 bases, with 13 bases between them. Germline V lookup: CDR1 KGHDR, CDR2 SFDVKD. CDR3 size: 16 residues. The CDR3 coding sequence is TGTGCCACCAGTGATTCCCAGGGTTCCACCACCGGGGAGCTGTTTTTT. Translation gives CATSDSQGSTTGELFF.

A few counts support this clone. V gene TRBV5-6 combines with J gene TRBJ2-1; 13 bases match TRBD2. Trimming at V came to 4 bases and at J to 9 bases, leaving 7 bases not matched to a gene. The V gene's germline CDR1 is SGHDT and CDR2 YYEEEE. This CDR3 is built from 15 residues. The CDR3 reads CASSLLAGGRGEQFF. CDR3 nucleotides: TGTGCCAGCAGCCTACTAGCGGGAGGGCGAGGTGAGCAGTTCTTC.

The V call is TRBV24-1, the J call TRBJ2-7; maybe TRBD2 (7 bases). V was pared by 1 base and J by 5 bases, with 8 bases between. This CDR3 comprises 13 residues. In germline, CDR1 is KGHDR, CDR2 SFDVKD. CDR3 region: CATSDLGGDEQYF. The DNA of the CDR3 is TGTGCCACCAGTGATTTAGGGGGGGACGAGCAGTACTTC.

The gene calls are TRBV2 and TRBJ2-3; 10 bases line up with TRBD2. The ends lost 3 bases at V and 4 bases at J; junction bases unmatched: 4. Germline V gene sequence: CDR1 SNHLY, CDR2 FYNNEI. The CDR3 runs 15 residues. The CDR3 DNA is TGTGCCAGCAGTGATAGCGGGGGGCCGGCAGATACGCAGTATTTT. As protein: CASSDSGGPADTQYF.

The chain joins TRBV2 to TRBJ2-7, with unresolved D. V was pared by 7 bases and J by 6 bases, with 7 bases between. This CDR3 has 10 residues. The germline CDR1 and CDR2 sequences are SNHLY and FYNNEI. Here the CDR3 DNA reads TGTGCCAGCATGCTAGTCGAGCAGTACTTC. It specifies CASMLVEQYF.

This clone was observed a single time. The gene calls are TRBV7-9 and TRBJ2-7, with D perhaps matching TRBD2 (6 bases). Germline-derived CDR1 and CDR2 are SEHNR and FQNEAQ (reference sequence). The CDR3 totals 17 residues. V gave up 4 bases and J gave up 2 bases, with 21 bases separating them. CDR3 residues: CASSYSPPGLKTYEQYF. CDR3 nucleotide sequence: TGTGCCAGCAGCTACTCCCCACCGGGACTCAAAACCTACGAGCAGTACTTC.

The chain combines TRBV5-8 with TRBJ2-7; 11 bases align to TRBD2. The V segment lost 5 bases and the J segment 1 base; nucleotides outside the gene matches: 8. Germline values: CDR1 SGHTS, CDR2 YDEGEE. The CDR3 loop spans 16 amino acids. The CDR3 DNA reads TGTGCCAGCAGAGAACTAGCGGGAGATAGTTCCTACGAGCAGTACTTC. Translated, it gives CASRELAGDSSYEQYF.

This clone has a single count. The CDR3, as DNA: TGTGCCAGCAGTTCCATACAGGGGGACACAGATACGCAGTATTTT. This gives the protein CASSSIQGDTDTQYF. The chain joins TRBV28 to TRBJ2-3; 8 bases agree with TRBD1. The ends lost 4 bases at V and 2 bases at J; junction bases unmatched: 5. The germline V gene has CDR1 MDHEN and CDR2 SYDVKM. The CDR3 consists of 15 residues.

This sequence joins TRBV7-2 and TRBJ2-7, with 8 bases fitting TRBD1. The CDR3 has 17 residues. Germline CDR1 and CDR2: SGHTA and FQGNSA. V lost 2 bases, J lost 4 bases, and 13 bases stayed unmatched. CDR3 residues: CASSLSRSLYRGYEQYF. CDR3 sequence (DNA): TGTGCCAGCAGCTTATCCCGATCGTTATACAGGGGGTACGAGCAGTACTTC. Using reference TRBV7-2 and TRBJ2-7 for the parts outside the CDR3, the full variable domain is GAGVSQSPSNKVTEKGKDVELRCDPISGHTALYWYRQSLGQGLEFLIYFQGNSAPDKSGLPSDRFSAERTGGSVSTLTIQRTQQEDSAVYLCASSLSRSLYRGYEQYFGPGTRLTVT.

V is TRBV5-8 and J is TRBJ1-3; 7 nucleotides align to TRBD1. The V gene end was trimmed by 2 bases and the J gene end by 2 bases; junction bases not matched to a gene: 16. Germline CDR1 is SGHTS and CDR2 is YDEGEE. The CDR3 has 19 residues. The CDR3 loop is CASSFQPNSGGAPGNTIYF. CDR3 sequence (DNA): TGTGCCAGCAGCTTCCAACCTAATTCAGGGGGAGCTCCTGGAAACACCATATATTTT.

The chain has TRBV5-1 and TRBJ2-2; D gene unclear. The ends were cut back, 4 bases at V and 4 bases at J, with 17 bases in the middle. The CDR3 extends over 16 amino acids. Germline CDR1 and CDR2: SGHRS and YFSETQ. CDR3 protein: CASSRLDNPGTGELFF. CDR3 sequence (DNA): TGCGCCAGCAGCAGATTAGACAACCCCGGCACCGGGGAGCTGTTTTTT.

CDR3 bases: TGTGCCAGCAGCCATTTGCCGGGAGCGGGACTGTACCAAGAGACCCAGTACTTC. Encoded protein: CASSHLPGAGLYQETQYF. The chain has TRBV3-1 (or the pseudogene TRBV3-2) and TRBJ2-5, with 7 bases that match TRBD2. CDR3 length: 18 residues. CDR1 and CDR2 (germline): LGHDT, YNNKEL (reference sequence). Trimming removed 3 bases from V and 0 bases from J; junction bases left unmatched: 13.

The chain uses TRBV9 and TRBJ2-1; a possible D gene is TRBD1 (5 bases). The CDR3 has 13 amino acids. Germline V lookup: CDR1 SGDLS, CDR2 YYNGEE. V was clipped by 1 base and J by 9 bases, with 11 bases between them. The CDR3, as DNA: TGTGCCAGCAGCGTATCCCCAGGGATTGAGCAGTTCTTC. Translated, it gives CASSVSPGIEQFF. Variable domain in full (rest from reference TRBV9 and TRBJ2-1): DSGVTQTPKHLITATGQRVTLRCSPRSGDLSVYWYQQSLDQGLQFLIQYYNGEERAKGNILERFSAQQFPDLHSELNLSSLELGDSALYFCASSVSPGIEQFFGPGTRLTVL.

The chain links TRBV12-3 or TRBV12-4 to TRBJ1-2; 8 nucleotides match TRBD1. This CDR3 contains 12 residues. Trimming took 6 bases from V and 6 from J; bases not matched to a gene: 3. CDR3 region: CASSKQGDGYTF. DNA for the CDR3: TGTGCCAGCAGCAAACAGGGGGATGGCTACACCTTC.

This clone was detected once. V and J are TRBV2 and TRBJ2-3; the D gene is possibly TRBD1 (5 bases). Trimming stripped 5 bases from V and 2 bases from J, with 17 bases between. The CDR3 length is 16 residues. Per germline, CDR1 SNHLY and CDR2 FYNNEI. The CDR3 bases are TGTGCCAGCAGTCTCCAGGGTTTTGGAAACACAGATACGCAGTATTTT. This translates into CASSLQGFGNTDTQYF. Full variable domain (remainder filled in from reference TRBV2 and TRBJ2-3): EPEVTQTPSHQVTQMGQEVILRCVPISNHLYFYWYRQILGQKVEFLVSFYNNEISEKSEIFDDQFSVERPDGSNFTLKIRSTKLEDSAMYFCASSLQGFGNTDTQYFGPGTRLTVL.

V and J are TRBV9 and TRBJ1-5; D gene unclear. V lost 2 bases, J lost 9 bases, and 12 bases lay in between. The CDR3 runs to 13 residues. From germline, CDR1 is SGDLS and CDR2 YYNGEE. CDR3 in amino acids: CASSVGFEGPQHF. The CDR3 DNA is TGTGCCAGCAGCGTCGGGTTTGAAGGGCCCCAGCATTTT.